Sequencing of this T cell receptor (beta chain) was carried out in a study of blood T cell repertoires in COVID-19. Study at large: Samples came from the United States, Italy and Spain, spanning acute and convalescent COVID-19.

CDR1 SGHVS and CDR2 FNYEAQ come from the germline V gene. V lost 1 base and J lost 1; bases outside the gene matches: 1. The CDR3 is 16 amino acids. In the original analysis: Cell counts per sample came from amplifying reference gene primers. The method was immunoSEQ multiplex PCR; TCRdb's version includes in-frame clones alone and lacks a portion of them. V and J calls and clone size come straight from that table; D and trimming were deduced from the DNA. Of about 98,000 clones listed, 65% to 85% are singletons. The sequence came from a woman aged 80 or older with acute or convalescent COVID-19. The sequenced material came from peripheral blood. V is TRBV7-6 and J is TRBJ2-6; 7 bases fit TRBD1. The chain's CDR3 is CASSLGQGSGANVLTF. DNA of the CDR3: TGTGCCAGCAGCTTAGGACAGGGTTCTGGGGCCAACGTCCTGACTTTC.